Following are 7 T cell receptor beta chains from one sample sequenced in a study of T cell repertoires in cytomegalovirus infection. TCRdb redid the calling of the reads with MiXCR, one entry per CDR3 protein. The table lists about 310,000 distinct CDR3 sequences, roughly a sixth of them singletons. The sequenced sample was PBMCs. These TCRs come from a human donor in good health (CMV status not recorded). Some clones in this sample may be carry-over from other donors' samples.

The genes are TRBV28 and TRBJ2-1; D uncertain. V was pared by 3 bases and J by 12 bases, with 12 bases between. This CDR3 contains 12 residues. The germline V gene encodes CDR1 MDHEN and CDR2 SYDVKM. DNA for the CDR3: TGTGCCAGCAGTTTGAAGTGGTTTCGGCAGTTCTTC. It is translated as CASSLKWFRQFF.

Comment on this clonotype: A much larger clonotype is one base distant, so this may be a read error. The chain links TRBV7-9 to TRBJ2-5, with D perhaps matching TRBD2 (6 bases). The CDR3 sequence is 13 residues long. In germline, CDR1 is SEHNR, CDR2 FQNEAQ (reference sequence). The V gene lost 6 bases and the J gene lost 5 bases, with 13 bases spanning the gap. CDR3: CASRWGEVETQYF. The CDR3, as DNA: TGTGCCAGCAGGTGGGGGGAGGTGGAGACCCAGTACTTC. Variable domain in full (rest from reference TRBV7-9 and TRBJ2-5): DTGVSQNPRHKITKRGQNVTFRCDPISEHNRLYWYRQTLGQGPEFLTYFQNEAQLEKSRLLSDRFSAERPKGSFSTLEIQRTEQGDSAMYLCASRWGEVETQYFGPGTRLLVL.

This clonotype was seen repeatedly, ten times or more. The genes are TRBV6-1 and TRBJ2-2, with D tentatively TRBD2 (6 bases). CDR1 and CDR2 (germline): MNHNS, SASEGT. This CDR3 spans 16 amino acids. V lost 5 bases, J lost 5 bases, and 18 bases lay in between. CDR3 in amino acids: CASSYPTGVDTGELFF. In DNA form, the CDR3 reads TGTGCCAGCAGTTACCCCACGGGGGTGGATACCGGGGAGCTGTTTTTT.

The chain is built from TRBV2 and TRBJ2-7, with 10 positions matching TRBD1. In germline, CDR1 is SNHLY, CDR2 FYNNEI. V shed 7 bases, J shed 3 bases, and the junction held 6 bases outside the gene matches. This CDR3 has 14 residues. The CDR3 DNA reads TGTGCCAGCATAGGGAGGGACAGGGGCTACGAGCAGTACTTC. Its protein product is CASIGRDRGYEQYF.

This clonotype was picked up many times. The chain combines TRBV7-9 with TRBJ1-1; D not resolved. Germline V lookup: CDR1 SEHNR, CDR2 FQNEAQ (reference sequence). CDR3 length equals 16 residues. Between the trimmed V and J ends, which lost 2 bases and 4 bases, there was a span of 17 bases. CDR3 coding DNA: TGTGCCAGCAGCTTAAACCCGGGGAGCTTGATCACTGAAGCTTTCTTT. This sequence encodes CASSLNPGSLITEAFF. Using reference TRBV7-9 and TRBJ1-1 for the parts outside the CDR3, the full variable domain is DTGVSQNPRHKITKRGQNVTFRCDPISEHNRLYWYRQTLGQGPEFLTYFQNEAQLEKSRLLSDRFSAERPKGSFSTLEIQRTEQGDSAMYLCASSLNPGSLITEAFFGQGTRLTVV.

This chain uses TRBV20-1 with TRBJ2-7; 10 nucleotides line up with TRBD1. Losses at the gene ends were 0 bases for V and 5 bases for J; bases not matched to a gene: 10. The CDR3 sequence is 16 residues long. CDR1 and CDR2 (germline): DFQATT, SNEGSKA (reference sequence). The CDR3 spells CSARDKRQGAYHEQYF. In nucleotides, the CDR3 is TGCAGTGCTAGAGATAAGAGACAGGGGGCTTACCACGAGCAGTACTTC.

This clonotype was detected many times. V is TRBV7-2 and J is TRBJ2-3; D possibly uses TRBD1 or TRBD2 (5 bases each). The germline V and J ends were trimmed by 5 bases and 4 bases, with 10 bases remaining between them. Germline V lookup: CDR1 SGHTA, CDR2 FQGNSA. CDR3 length: 13 residues. The chain's CDR3 is CASSLGTSDTQYF. CDR3 nucleotides: TGTGCCAGCAGCCTCGGGACCTCAGATACGCAGTATTTT.